One and the same sample provided the 22 T cell receptor beta chains below, sequenced in a study of CD8 T cells in Susac syndrome. RNA in amounts of roughly 0.5 to 1 ug was reverse transcribed with random hexamers. TCRdb re-called the immunoSEQ multiplex PCR reads through MiXCR, storing one row per CDR3 protein. The sample holds roughly 25,000 distinct CDR3 sequences, roughly 95% seen once. The sample consisted of CD8+ T cells from PBMCs. These receptors all stem from a human donor with Susac syndrome.

This clonotype is a singleton in its sample. This chain connects TRBV11-2 to TRBJ1-3; D not certain. Trimming removed 1 base at V and 1 base at J, with 5 bases between. The CDR3 loop spans 14 amino acids. Looked up from germline, CDR1 is SGHAT and CDR2 is FQNNGV. The CDR3 region is CASSLVGSGNTIYF. The CDR3 coding sequence is TGTGCCAGCAGCTTAGTTGGATCTGGAAACACCATATATTTT. The whole variable domain, remainder taken from reference TRBV11-2 and TRBJ1-3, is EAGVAQSPRYKIIEKRQSVAFWCNPISGHATLYWYQQILGQGPKLLIQFQNNGVVDDSQLPKDRFSAERLKGVDSTLKIQPAKLEDSAVYLCASSLVGSGNTIYFGEGSWLTVV.

Details on this clonotype: Germline is not matched at one junction end, which may reflect a read error. The chain recombines TRBV7-7 with TRBJ2-5, with a tentative D call TRBD1 (6 bases). This CDR3 has 17 residues. Per germline, CDR1 SSHAT and CDR2 FNYEAQ (reference sequence). Here the CDR3 reads CASSLVVDSYNQETQYF. The CDR3 DNA is TGTGCTAGCAGCTTAGTTGTGGACAGCTATAACCAAGAGACCCAGTACTTC.

The chain links TRBV6-1 to TRBJ2-4, with TRBD1 matching over 10 bases. This CDR3 comprises 16 residues. Germline V gene sequence: CDR1 MNHNS, CDR2 SASEGT. J was trimmed by 6 bases and V by 6 bases; bases with no gene match: 11. The CDR3 DNA follows: TGTGCCAGCAGAAGCCTTCGACAGGGGGCAAGAAACATTCAGTACTTC. This translates into CASRSLRQGARNIQYF.

This clonotype was counted once. The chain employs TRBV6-4 and TRBJ2-2; D possibly corresponds to TRBD1 (5 bases). Trimming stripped 6 bases from V and 5 bases from J, with 16 bases between. Per the germline V gene, CDR1 is MRHNA and CDR2 is SNTAGT. CDR3 length: 15 amino acids. CDR3 amino acids: CASSPTWGGTGELFF. The CDR3 coding sequence is TGTGCCAGCAGCCCCACCTGGGGCGGTACCGGGGAGCTGTTTTTT.

This clonotype was seen a single time. The gene calls are TRBV6-5 and TRBJ2-7; tentative D call: TRBD2 (6 bases). Germline V gene sequence: CDR1 MNHEY, CDR2 SVGAGI. The CDR3 is 16 amino acids. V lost 0 bases and J lost 3, with 15 bases in between. DNA for the CDR3: TGTGCCAGCAGTTACTCGAGTAATGGGAGGAACTACGAGCAGTACTTC. This gives the protein CASSYSSNGRNYEQYF.

The gene calls are TRBV7-9 and TRBJ2-7; D unclear. V lost 2 bases to trimming and J lost 7 bases, with 18 bases between them. This CDR3 region has 15 residues. Germline V gene data show CDR1 as SEHNR and CDR2 as FQNEAQ (reference sequence). The CDR3 sequence is CASSLPTGLGWEQYF. CDR3 bases: TGTGCCAGCAGCTTACCGACCGGGTTAGGATGGGAGCAGTACTTC.

This chain links TRBV7-8 with TRBJ1-1, with D hard to call. Germline assignment: CDR1 SGHVS and CDR2 FQNEAQ. V dropped 1 base and J dropped 7 bases, with 10 bases sitting between them. This CDR3 comprises 13 residues. Here the CDR3 DNA reads TGTGCCAGCAGCTTAGAAGTGTACATTGAAGCTTTCTTT. It specifies CASSLEVYIEAFF.

Written as DNA, the CDR3 is TGTGCCAGCAGTGAAATGTTTTGGCCGGCGGCGAACACTGAAGCTTTCTTT. Amino acids: CASSEMFWPAANTEAFF. The V and J genes are TRBV2 and TRBJ1-1; D ambiguous. This CDR3 has 17 amino acids. V was shortened by 2 bases and J by 1 base, with 17 bases between the two germline ends. The germline CDR1 and CDR2 sequences are SNHLY and FYNNEI. The complete variable domain, with remaining parts taken from reference TRBV2 and TRBJ1-1, reads EPEVTQTPSHQVTQMGQEVILRCVPISNHLYFYWYRQILGQKVEFLVSFYNNEISEKSEIFDDQFSVERPDGSNFTLKIRSTKLEDSAMYFCASSEMFWPAANTEAFFGQGTRLTVV.

The gene calls are TRBV21-1 and TRBJ1-2; TRBD1 was called by the table and not checked on the DNA. TRBV21-1 is a documented pseudogene. This CDR3 contains 17 residues. The CDR3 protein is CASSPPLKGLDNYGYTF. The CDR3 nucleotides read TGTGCCAGCAGCCCACCCCTCAAGGGGCTCGATAACTATGGCTACACCTTC.

The count of this clonotype is one. The chain is built from TRBV12-3 or TRBV12-4 and TRBJ2-7; 9 nucleotides align to TRBD1. This CDR3 comprises 15 residues. V trimming: 2 bases; J trimming: 2 bases; junction bases outside the gene matches: 4. DNA of the CDR3: TGTGCCAGCAGTTTAAGGGACAGGGTAACCTACGAGCAGTACTTC. This gives the protein CASSLRDRVTYEQYF.

The chain links TRBV5-6 to TRBJ2-7; 9 positions match TRBD1. This CDR3 has 16 residues. V dropped 0 bases and J dropped 3; count of bases not matched to a gene: 7. From germline, CDR1 is SGHDT and CDR2 YYEEEE. The CDR3 region is CASSLADRGFGYEQYF. The CDR3 region has the DNA TGTGCCAGCAGCTTGGCCGACAGGGGGTTTGGCTACGAGCAGTACTTC.

The chain uses TRBV24-1 and TRBJ1-2; D ambiguous. The CDR3 totals 14 residues. In germline, CDR1 is KGHDR, CDR2 SFDVKD. V lost 3 bases and J 6 bases, leaving 13 bases between the germline ends. The CDR3 spells CATSDIRGEDGYTF. CDR3 nucleotides: TGTGCCACCAGTGATATACGGGGAGAGGATGGCTACACCTTC.

This chain links TRBV27 with TRBJ2-7, with D hard to call. Trimming removed 3 bases from V and 0 bases from J, with 3 bases in between. The CDR3 is 12 residues long. Germline V gives CDR1 MNHEY, CDR2 SMNVEV (reference sequence). The CDR3 DNA reads TGTGCCAGCAGTTTTAACTCCTACGAGCAGTACTTC. Residues: CASSFNSYEQYF.

The rearrangement uses TRBV7-2 and TRBJ2-1; the D gene is possibly TRBD2 (6 bases). The CDR3 spans 14 residues. Germline CDR1 SGHTA, CDR2 FQGNSA. Trimming stripped 0 bases from V and 7 bases from J, with 10 bases between. CDR3 amino acids: CASSLAGGINEQFF. CDR3 nucleotide sequence: TGTGCCAGCAGCTTAGCGGGGGGAATAAATGAGCAGTTCTTC. The complete variable domain, with remaining parts taken from reference TRBV7-2 and TRBJ2-1, reads GAGVSQSPSNKVTEKGKDVELRCDPISGHTALYWYRQSLGQGLEFLIYFQGNSAPDKSGLPSDRFSAERTGGSVSTLTIQRTQQEDSAVYLCASSLAGGINEQFFGPGTRLTVL.

The chain couples TRBV3-1 to TRBJ2-7; no firm D call. This CDR3 has 13 amino acids. Trimming left V 4 bases short and J 3 bases short, with 10 bases between. Looked up from germline, CDR1 is LGHDT and CDR2 is YNNKEL (reference sequence). CDR3 loop: CASSPTGFYEQYF. DNA for the CDR3: TGTGCCAGCAGCCCTACCGGGTTCTACGAGCAGTACTTC.

The chain recombines TRBV5-6 with TRBJ1-2; the match to TRBD1 covers 10 bases. The junction had 8 bases not matched to a gene; V was cut back by 4 bases and J by 8 bases. From germline, CDR1 is SGHDT and CDR2 YYEEEE. There are 14 residues in the CDR3. The CDR3 loop is CASSLGQGMGGYTF. The CDR3 DNA follows: TGTGCCAGCAGCCTGGGACAGGGGATGGGGGGCTACACCTTC.

This chain uses TRBV6-5 with TRBJ2-1; the D gene is possibly TRBD2 (6 bases). V was clipped by 4 bases and J by 7 bases, with 14 bases between them. Germline V gene data show CDR1 as MNHEY and CDR2 as SVGAGI. The CDR3 length is 14 residues. CDR3 in amino acids: CASSLSAGWNEQFF. CDR3 DNA: TGTGCCAGCAGTTTATCCGCGGGGTGGAATGAGCAGTTCTTC.

The V gene is TRBV29-1, the J gene TRBJ1-1, with D perhaps matching TRBD1 (5 bases). The CDR3 spans 13 residues. The V end was cut by 3 bases, the J end by 1 base, with 9 bases between. In germline, CDR1 is SQVTM, CDR2 ANQGSEA. CDR3 coding DNA: TGCAGCGTTGATATGGGGACGAACACTGAAGCTTTCTTT. Protein sequence: CSVDMGTNTEAFF.

The chain joins TRBV5-1 to TRBJ1-6; TRBD1 is a possible D gene (6 bases). The germline V and J ends were trimmed by 0 bases and 6 bases, with 13 bases remaining between them. The CDR3 sequence is 16 residues long. Looked up from germline, CDR1 is SGHRS and CDR2 is YFSETQ. CDR3 sequence: CASSLGTGKVNSPLHF. CDR3 coding DNA: TGCGCCAGCAGCTTGGGAACAGGGAAAGTTAATTCACCCCTCCACTTT. Variable domain in full (rest from reference TRBV5-1 and TRBJ1-6): KAGVTQTPRYLIKTRGQQVTLSCSPISGHRSVSWYQQTPGQGLQFLFEYFSETQRNKGNFPGRFSGRQFSNSRSEMNVSTLELGDSALYLCASSLGTGKVNSPLHFGNGTRLTVT.

The chain is built from TRBV6-2 or TRBV6-3 and TRBJ1-5; no reliable D call. Germline CDR1 is MNHEY and CDR2 is SVGEGT. This CDR3 spans 14 amino acids. Trimming took off 3 bases at V and 4 bases at J, with 10 bases between the two ends. CDR3 residues: CASSYEAGNQPQHF. The CDR3 region has the DNA TGTGCCAGCAGTTATGAGGCAGGAAATCAGCCCCAGCATTTT.

The chain combines TRBV19 with TRBJ2-1, with D perhaps matching TRBD1 (6 bases). Germline CDR1 and CDR2: LNHDA and SQIVND (reference sequence). The CDR3 extends over 14 amino acids. Trimming took off 5 bases at V and 7 bases at J, with 15 bases between the two ends. The CDR3 DNA follows: TGTGCCAGTAGTGCGGACAGCACCGTTAATGAGCAGTTCTTC. This sequence encodes CASSADSTVNEQFF.

The gene calls are TRBV9 and TRBJ2-2; D remains unclear. The V end was cut by 3 bases, the J end by 1 base, with 1 base between. The length of the CDR3 is 12 residues. Germline-derived CDR1 and CDR2 are SGDLS and YYNGEE. The DNA for the CDR3 is TGTGCCAGCAGCGAGAACACCGGGGAGCTGTTTTTT. Its protein product is CASSENTGELFF. Full variable domain (outside the CDR3, taken from reference TRBV9 and TRBJ2-2): DSGVTQTPKHLITATGQRVTLRCSPRSGDLSVYWYQQSLDQGLQFLIQYYNGEERAKGNILERFSAQQFPDLHSELNLSSLELGDSALYFCASSENTGELFFGEGSRLTVL.